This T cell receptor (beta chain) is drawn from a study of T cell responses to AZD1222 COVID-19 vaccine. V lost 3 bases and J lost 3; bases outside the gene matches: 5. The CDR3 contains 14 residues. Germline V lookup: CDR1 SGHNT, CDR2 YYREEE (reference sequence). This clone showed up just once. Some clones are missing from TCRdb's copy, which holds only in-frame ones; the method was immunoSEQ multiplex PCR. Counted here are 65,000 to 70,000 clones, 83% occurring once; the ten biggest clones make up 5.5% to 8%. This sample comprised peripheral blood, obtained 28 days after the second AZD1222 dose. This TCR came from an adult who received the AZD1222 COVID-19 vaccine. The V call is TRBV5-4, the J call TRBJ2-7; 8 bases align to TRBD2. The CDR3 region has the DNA TGTGCCAGCAGCTGGCGGGGGGCCGACTACGAGCAGTACTTC. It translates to CASSWRGADYEQYF.